The sequence of this T cell receptor beta chain was determined in a study of control samples from healthy donors and cancer patients. The CDR3 contains 16 residues. Germline CDR1 and CDR2: LNHDA and SQIVND (reference sequence). Trimming removed 7 bases from V and 8 bases from J; junction bases left unmatched: 12. TCRdb's copy holds only in-frame clones and misses some; the assay was immunoSEQ multiplex PCR. The sample carries about 160,000 clones, under 96% recorded once. What was sequenced was blood. The chain recombines TRBV19 with TRBJ1-4, with 11 bases identical to TRBD1. This TCR was recovered from a woman younger than 45 in good health. The CDR3 DNA reads TGTGCCAGTACACCCCACAGGACAGGGGGCAACGAAAAACTGTTTTTT. This codes for CASTPHRTGGNEKLFF.